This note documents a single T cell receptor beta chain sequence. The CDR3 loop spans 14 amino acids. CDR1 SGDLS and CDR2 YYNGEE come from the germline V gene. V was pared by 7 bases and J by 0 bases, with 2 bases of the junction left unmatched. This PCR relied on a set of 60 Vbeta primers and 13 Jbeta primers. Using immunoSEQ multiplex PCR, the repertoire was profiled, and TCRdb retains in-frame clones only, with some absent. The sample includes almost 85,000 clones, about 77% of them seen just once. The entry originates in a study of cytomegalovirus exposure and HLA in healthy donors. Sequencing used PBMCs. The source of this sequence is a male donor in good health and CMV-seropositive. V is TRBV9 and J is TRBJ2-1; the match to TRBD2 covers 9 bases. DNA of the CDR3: TGTGCCAGCGCGGGAGGGAGCTCCTACAATGAGCAGTTCTTC. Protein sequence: CASAGGSSYNEQFF.